A single sample gave rise to the 16 T cell receptor beta chains below, sequenced in a study of shared clonotypes between healthy human individuals. TCRdb's table, derived via immunoSEQ multiplex PCR, lists solely in-frame clones and lacks some. The repertoire holds roughly 1.5 million clones, with nearly 99% as singletons. The sample taken for sequencing was naive CD4+ T cells sorted from blood. Noted subset: CD45RA+ positively selected. The source of these receptors is a man aged 30 to 45 in good health.

The V gene is TRBV5-1, the J gene TRBJ2-2; 9 bases fit TRBD2. CDR3 length: 16 amino acids. J lost 3 bases, V lost 1 base, and 4 bases had no gene match. Per the germline V gene, CDR1 is SGHRS and CDR2 is YFSETQ. The CDR3 loop reads CASSLLGGGDTGELFF. In nucleotides, the CDR3 is TGCGCCAGCAGCTTGCTGGGCGGGGGGGACACCGGGGAGCTGTTTTTT.

The V call is TRBV7-8, the J call TRBJ1-1, with no clear D. With 3 bases removed from V and 1 base from J, the gap between germline ends came to 12 bases. This CDR3 region has 15 residues. CDR1 is SGHVS, CDR2 FQNEAQ, per germline. The CDR3 sequence: CASSFNDLPNTEAFF. The CDR3 bases are TGTGCCAGCAGCTTTAATGACCTTCCGAACACTGAAGCTTTCTTT.

J is TRBJ2-7 and V is TRBV7-6; 7 bases line up with TRBD2. The germline V gene has CDR1 SGHVS and CDR2 FNYEAQ. After removal of 4 bases from V and 5 bases from J, the junction contained 14 bases not matched to a gene. CDR3 length equals 16 residues. The CDR3 region has the DNA TGTGCCAGCAGCTCCCCCGGGACTACTCTTGCGGACGAGCAGTACTTC. This encodes CASSSPGTTLADEQYF.

In its sample, this clone was seen a few times. V usage is TRBV6-1 and J usage is TRBJ2-7; D remains ambiguous. Germline CDR1 is MNHNS and CDR2 is SASEGT. V was pared by 1 base and J by 0 bases, with 10 bases between. The CDR3 has 15 residues. CDR3 coding DNA: TGTGCCAGCAGTGAAGAACTGGGAAGCTCCTACGAGCAGTACTTC. It specifies CASSEELGSSYEQYF.

This chain links TRBV28 with TRBJ2-5; D is perhaps TRBD1 (6 bases). The CDR3 runs 15 residues. Trimming stripped 5 bases from V and 4 bases from J, with 17 bases between. The germline V gene has CDR1 MDHEN and CDR2 SYDVKM. The CDR3 spells CASSPLWGRVETQYF. The CDR3 DNA is TGTGCCAGCAGTCCCCTATGGGGGCGCGTAGAGACCCAGTACTTC.

This chain connects TRBV19 to TRBJ2-3, with 10 bases matching TRBD2. V lost 6 bases, J lost 1 base, and 10 bases stayed unmatched. CDR1 and CDR2 from the germline V gene are LNHDA and SQIVND (reference sequence). The CDR3 totals 17 residues. CDR3 protein: CASSPGLANVGTDTQYF. In nucleotides, the CDR3 is TGTGCCAGTAGCCCGGGACTAGCGAACGTAGGCACAGATACGCAGTATTTT.

The chain recombines TRBV18 with TRBJ1-5; D may be TRBD1 (5 bases). The V end was cut by 4 bases, the J end by 0 bases, with 7 bases between. The CDR3 length is 14 residues. Germline CDR1 is KGHSH and CDR2 is LQKENI. This CDR3 reads CASSLDSSNQPQHF. For the CDR3, the DNA is TGTGCCAGCTCACTCGACAGTAGCAATCAGCCCCAGCATTTT.

The chain links TRBV6-1 to TRBJ1-5; D remains unclear. The germline V and J ends were trimmed by 4 bases and 2 bases, with 9 bases remaining between them. This CDR3 comprises 14 residues. Germline CDR1 reads MNHNS; CDR2 reads SASEGT. The CDR3 coding sequence is TGTGCCAGCAGTGCGATTTGGGGCAATCAGCCCCAGCATTTT. This gives the protein CASSAIWGNQPQHF.

CDR3 protein: CASSIGLAGNRDEQFF. The DNA of the CDR3 is TGTGCCAGTAGTATAGGACTAGCGGGAAACCGGGATGAGCAGTTCTTC. The chain has TRBV19 and TRBJ2-1; TRBD2 agrees at 11 bases. Germline V gene sequence: CDR1 LNHDA, CDR2 SQIVND (reference sequence). The CDR3 is made up of 16 amino acids. The junction had 7 bases not matched to a gene; V was cut back by 1 base and J by 8 bases.

CDR3 region: CASSPRFGSYEQYF. The CDR3 bases are TGTGCCAGCAGCCCCAGGTTCGGCTCCTACGAGCAGTACTTC. The chain couples TRBV11-2 to TRBJ2-7; D is undetermined. This CDR3 has 14 residues. The V and J ends lost 5 bases and 0 bases respectively, with 11 bases between them. Germline CDR1 and CDR2: SGHAT and FQNNGV.

This rearrangement joins TRBV27 to TRBJ1-5; D is unclear. The CDR3 is 15 residues long. V shed 11 bases and J shed 0 bases, with 17 bases lying between them. CDR1 is MNHEY, CDR2 SMNVEV, per germline (reference sequence). The CDR3 sequence: CASARLRFSNQPQHF. The CDR3 region has the DNA TGTGCCTCAGCAAGGCTACGGTTTAGCAATCAGCCCCAGCATTTT.

The rearrangement links TRBV30 to TRBJ1-4; D unresolved. Trimming took off 1 base at V and 5 bases at J, with 11 bases between the two ends. CDR3 length: 14 residues. Looked up from germline, CDR1 is GTSNPN and CDR2 is SVGIG (reference sequence). The DNA of the CDR3 is TGTGCCTGGAGTGGGACCACCCGGAATGAAAAACTGTTTTTT. Protein sequence: CAWSGTTRNEKLFF.

V and J are TRBV2 and TRBJ2-6; D is unclear. Trimming cost V 2 bases and J 11 bases, with 10 bases left between them. The CDR3 is 13 residues long. From germline, CDR1 is SNHLY and CDR2 FYNNEI. The CDR3 nucleotides read TGTGCCAGCAGTGAAAGTTGGAACGACGTCCTGACTTTC. It translates to CASSESWNDVLTF.

V gene TRBV5-1 combines with J gene TRBJ1-4, with D perhaps TRBD1 (6 bases). CDR3 length: 14 amino acids. The germline CDR1 and CDR2 sequences are SGHRS and YFSETQ. V shed 5 bases and J shed 3 bases, with 11 bases lying between them. CDR3 loop: CASRRGSANEKLFF. CDR3 nucleotides: TGCGCCAGCAGGAGGGGGTCGGCTAATGAAAAACTGTTTTTT.

The rearrangement joins TRBV7-9 to TRBJ2-5; 10 bases are shared with TRBD2. This CDR3 has 17 amino acids. Trimming cost V 5 bases and J 5 bases; bases outside gene matches: 14. CDR1 SEHNR and CDR2 FQNEAQ come from the germline V gene (reference sequence). This chain's CDR3 is CASSRPGMASGSETQYF. The CDR3 DNA is TGTGCCAGCAGCCGACCTGGGATGGCTAGCGGGAGTGAGACCCAGTACTTC.

The chain couples TRBV27 to TRBJ1-5, with unresolved D. V shed 0 bases and J shed 0 bases, with 15 bases lying between them. The CDR3 extends over 18 amino acids. Germline V lookup: CDR1 MNHEY, CDR2 SMNVEV (reference sequence). CDR3 residues: CASSLSPFGRYSNQPQHF. In DNA, the CDR3 is TGTGCCAGCAGTTTATCCCCATTCGGGCGGTATAGCAATCAGCCCCAGCATTTT.